A single sample gave rise to the 17 T cell receptor beta chains below, sequenced in a study of T cells after posttransplantation cyclophosphamide. The repertoire was sequenced with immunoSEQ multiplex PCR; TCRdb's copy has only in-frame clones and lacks some. The table shows roughly 4,000 clones, with approximately 67% occurring only once. Material for sequencing was memory CD8+ T cells sorted from blood. The receptors stem from a man aged 30 to 45 in good health and a related stem cell transplant donor.

The rearrangement links TRBV27 to TRBJ1-4, with 7 positions matching TRBD1. J was trimmed by 2 bases and V by 6 bases; bases with no gene match: 3. Looked up from germline, CDR1 is MNHEY and CDR2 is SMNVEV (reference sequence). The CDR3 is 14 amino acids. CDR3 DNA: TGTGCCAGCAGCGGACAGGCCACTAATGAAAAACTGTTTTTT. This sequence encodes CASSGQATNEKLFF.

The rearrangement links TRBV4-3 to TRBJ2-3, with 10 bases identical to TRBD1. The CDR3 consists of 15 residues. CDR1 and CDR2 from the germline V gene are LGHNA and YSLEER. V was clipped by 4 bases and J by 4 bases; unmatched bases: 5. In DNA, the CDR3 is TGCGCCAGCAGCCGAGGGACAGGGGTTTCAGATACGCAGTATTTT. Translated, it gives CASSRGTGVSDTQYF.

The rearrangement uses TRBV28 and TRBJ2-1, with 12 bases fitting TRBD2. CDR1 and CDR2 (germline): MDHEN, SYDVKM. This CDR3 spans 15 amino acids. Germline trimming cut 5 bases from V and 7 bases from J; bases unmatched to any gene: 6. The CDR3 reads CASSAPSGGANEQFF. The CDR3 DNA follows: TGTGCCAGCAGTGCTCCTAGCGGGGGGGCTAATGAGCAGTTCTTC.

The V and J genes are TRBV15 and TRBJ2-7, with TRBD2 identical over 7 bases. This CDR3 has 16 amino acids. Germline CDR1 and CDR2: LNHNV and YYDKDF (reference sequence). Trimming took 0 bases from V and 4 from J; bases not matched to a gene: 9. In DNA form, the CDR3 reads TGTGCCACCAGCAGAGATCTGTACGGGGGGATTTACGAGCAGTACTTC. This gives the protein CATSRDLYGGIYEQYF. Supplemented by reference TRBV15 and TRBJ2-7, the full variable domain reads DAMVIQNPRYQVTQFGKPVTLSCSQTLNHNVMYWYQQKSSQAPKLLFHYYDKDFNNEADTPDNFQSRRPNTSFCFLDIRSPGLGDTAMYLCATSRDLYGGIYEQYFGPGTRLTVT.

The J gene is TRBJ2-4, the V gene TRBV6-1; TRBD2 matches 13 bases. The J segment lost 1 base and the V segment lost 3 bases, leaving 0 bases of the junction unmatched. CDR3 length: 16 amino acids. Germline loops: CDR1 MNHNS, CDR2 SASEGT. The CDR3 here is CASSEGLAGAKNIQYF. The CDR3, as DNA: TGTGCCAGCAGTGAGGGACTAGCGGGGGCCAAAAACATTCAGTACTTC.

The V call is TRBV7-9, the J call TRBJ2-7; 7 nucleotides align to TRBD2. The CDR3 runs 14 residues. Germline CDR1 reads SEHNR; CDR2 reads FQNEAQ (reference sequence). The junction had 6 bases not matched to a gene; V was cut back by 5 bases and J by 2 bases. CDR3 in DNA: TGTGCCAGCAGCGGGGGGGGATCCACCTACGAGCAGTACTTC. It specifies CASSGGGSTYEQYF. The full variable domain, its missing parts supplied by reference TRBV7-9 and TRBJ2-7, is DTGVSQNPRHKITKRGQNVTFRCDPISEHNRLYWYRQTLGQGPEFLTYFQNEAQLEKSRLLSDRFSAERPKGSFSTLEIQRTEQGDSAMYLCASSGGGSTYEQYFGPGTRLTVT.

This clone was observed a few times. The J gene is TRBJ2-1, the V gene TRBV28; D is possibly TRBD2 (5 bases). Germline lookup yields CDR1 MDHEN and CDR2 SYDVKM. The CDR3 is 16 residues long. V dropped 5 bases and J dropped 4 bases, with 18 bases sitting between them. Here the CDR3 reads CASSTKTRGLYNEQFF. For the CDR3, the DNA is TGTGCCAGCAGTACCAAGACGAGAGGGCTTTACAATGAGCAGTTCTTC.

The chain links TRBV2 to TRBJ2-1; 11 bases agree with TRBD2. The CDR3 length is 13 residues. Germline V gene sequence: CDR1 SNHLY, CDR2 FYNNEI. The junction had 9 bases not matched to a gene; V was cut back by 10 bases and J by 10 bases. The CDR3, as DNA: TGTGCCATTGGTAGCGGGGGGGCAAGGGAGCAGTTCTTC. As protein: CAIGSGGAREQFF.

The V call is TRBV2, the J call TRBJ2-6; 8 bases fit TRBD1. The germline V gene encodes CDR1 SNHLY and CDR2 FYNNEI. CDR3 length: 19 amino acids. V shed 6 bases and J 0 bases; nucleotides not matched to a gene: 13. The CDR3 sequence is CASSLVVDRGGSGANVLTF. CDR3 bases: TGTGCCAGCAGCTTAGTTGTTGACAGGGGAGGCTCTGGGGCCAACGTCCTGACTTTC. The whole variable domain, filled in from reference TRBV2 and TRBJ2-6, reads EPEVTQTPSHQVTQMGQEVILRCVPISNHLYFYWYRQILGQKVEFLVSFYNNEISEKSEIFDDQFSVERPDGSNFTLKIRSTKLEDSAMYFCASSLVVDRGGSGANVLTFGAGSRLTVL.

The gene calls are TRBV7-8 and TRBJ1-1; possibly TRBD1 for D (5 bases). The germline V and J ends were trimmed by 5 bases and 5 bases, with 15 bases remaining between them. CDR1 is SGHVS, CDR2 FQNEAQ, per germline. The CDR3 runs to 14 residues. The CDR3, as DNA: TGTGCCAGCAGCCTAAGTTCGGGGGGTACTGAAGCTTTCTTT. Amino acids: CASSLSSGGTEAFF.

This clone is a singleton in its sample. This chain joins TRBV6-5 and TRBJ1-2, with D tentatively TRBD1 (6 bases). V was shortened by 2 bases and J by 0 bases, with 13 bases between the two germline ends. Germline V CDR1 and CDR2: MNHEY, SVGAGI. This CDR3 region has 16 residues. This CDR3 is CASSYGQSRTNYGYTF. In nucleotides, the CDR3 is TGTGCCAGCAGTTACGGACAGTCACGGACTAACTATGGCTACACCTTC.

This clone was seen more than once but under ten times. The chain joins TRBV6-1 to TRBJ2-7; tentatively, D is TRBD2 (5 bases). With 5 bases removed from V and 7 bases from J, the gap between germline ends came to 18 bases. Germline V gives CDR1 MNHNS, CDR2 SASEGT. The CDR3 runs to 14 residues. The CDR3 bases are TGTGCCAGCAGTTCCTTCACCGGTACGGGAGAGCAGTACTTC. This codes for CASSSFTGTGEQYF.

J is TRBJ2-1 and V is TRBV6-5, with 8 bases lining up with TRBD1. This CDR3 has 15 amino acids. CDR1 and CDR2 (germline): MNHEY, SVGAGI. V shed 6 bases and J 4 bases; nucleotides not matched to a gene: 8. CDR3 region: CASSPGQGPYNEQFF. The CDR3 region has the DNA TGTGCCAGCAGCCCTGGACAGGGCCCTTACAATGAGCAGTTCTTC.

The chain is built from TRBV4-1 and TRBJ2-1; tentative D call: TRBD1 (6 bases). The CDR3 length is 14 residues. The germline V gene has CDR1 MGHRA and CDR2 YSYEKL. V was trimmed by 1 base and J by 8 bases, leaving 12 bases between them. CDR3 coding DNA: TGCGCCAGCAGCCAAGTGGGGGCTAGGGATGAGCAGTTCTTC. It specifies CASSQVGARDEQFF.

The V gene is TRBV28, the J gene TRBJ2-5, with 9 bases aligning to TRBD1. The tail of the sequence fits TRBJ2-7 better, so the J call may be wrong. The CDR3 loop spans 14 amino acids. Germline CDR1 MDHEN, CDR2 SYDVKM. DNA for the CDR3: TGTGCCAGCAGGTCTAACAGGGGGCTCTACGAGCAGTACTTC. Protein sequence: CASRSNRGLYEQYF.

This chain connects TRBV5-4 to TRBJ2-7, with D unclear. Germline V CDR1 and CDR2: SGHNT, YYREEE (reference sequence). The length of the CDR3 is 10 residues. With 5 bases removed from V and 4 bases from J, the gap between germline ends came to 4 bases. Written as DNA, the CDR3 is TGTGCCAGCAGTTATTACGAGCAGTACTTC. Its translation: CASSYYEQYF.

V and J are TRBV27 and TRBJ2-5; 15 bases match TRBD2. V dropped 4 bases and J dropped 3; count of bases not matched to a gene: 0. Germline V gene lookup returns CDR1 MNHEY and CDR2 SMNVEV (reference sequence). The CDR3 consists of 15 residues. The CDR3 spells CASSWTSGGEETQYF. The DNA for the CDR3 is TGTGCCAGCAGTTGGACTAGCGGGGGGGAAGAGACCCAGTACTTC.